What follows are 9 T cell receptor beta chains derived from one specimen sequenced in a study of T cell changes during pregnancy in multiple sclerosis. Generated by immunoSEQ multiplex PCR, the TCRdb table keeps only in-frame clones and is missing some. Among 48,000 or so clones listed, approximately 92% were seen once. The material was CD4+ T cells from peripheral blood mononuclear cells, obtained in the second trimester of pregnancy. The origin of the receptors is a female donor in good health, enrolled as a control in a pregnancy study.

This sequence joins TRBV28 and TRBJ1-6; perhaps TRBD1 as D (6 bases). This CDR3 has 16 amino acids. V was pared by 7 bases and J by 5 bases, with 18 bases between. Germline-derived CDR1 and CDR2 are MDHEN and SYDVKM. The CDR3 loop reads CASTEPPGANNSPLHF. DNA of the CDR3: TGTGCCAGCACCGAGCCCCCAGGGGCGAATAATTCACCCCTCCACTTT.

CDR3 DNA sequence: TGTGCCAGCAGTGACTCGGGGGGGGCCACAGATACGCAGTATTTT. As protein: CASSDSGGATDTQYF. The rearrangement joins TRBV6-4 to TRBJ2-3, with TRBD2 as a possible D gene (7 bases). The V gene's germline CDR1 is MRHNA and CDR2 SNTAGT. The CDR3 runs to 15 residues. Trimming removed 0 bases at V and 2 bases at J, with 9 bases between.

This clone has only a few counts. The chain employs TRBV4-1 and TRBJ1-5; D call uncertain. This CDR3 comprises 16 residues. Germline CDR1 and CDR2: MGHRA and YSYEKL. V was cut by 1 base and J by 3 bases, with 13 bases left in between. In DNA form, the CDR3 reads TGCGCCAGCAGCCAAGGGGTCACCAGGCCCAATCAGCCCCAGCATTTT. Translating gives CASSQGVTRPNQPQHF.

This clone has a handful of counts. CDR3 sequence reads: CASGTQGSSYNEQFF. For the CDR3, the DNA is TGTGCCAGCGGCACACAGGGGAGCTCCTACAATGAGCAGTTCTTC. This chain connects TRBV6-6 to TRBJ2-1, with 7 bases lining up with TRBD1. The length of the CDR3 is 15 residues. The germline gives CDR1 MNHNY, CDR2 SVGAGI (reference sequence). The trim removed 8 bases at V and 0 bases at J, leaving 7 bases unmatched.

This chain joins TRBV5-4 and TRBJ1-3, with a possible D match to TRBD1 (5 bases). The V and J ends lost 0 bases and 2 bases respectively, with 6 bases between them. Germline CDR1 SGHNT, CDR2 YYREEE (reference sequence). The CDR3 is 14 residues long. CDR3 loop: CASSLAGTGNTIYF. The DNA of the CDR3 is TGTGCCAGCAGCTTGGCAGGGACTGGAAACACCATATATTTT.

DNA of the CDR3: TGTGCCAGCAGTGCCGGGACAGCTTTAATCGCCCTCCACTTT. This sequence encodes CASSAGTALIALHF. This chain links TRBV5-6 with TRBJ1-6; TRBD1 aligns across 7 bases. There are 14 residues in the CDR3. Losses at the gene ends were 5 bases for V and 14 bases for J; bases not matched to a gene: 13. Germline V gene sequence: CDR1 SGHDT, CDR2 YYEEEE.

This clone appeared a single time. J is TRBJ1-5 and V is TRBV19; 8 bases match TRBD1. Germline V gene data show CDR1 as LNHDA and CDR2 as SQIVND (reference sequence). This CDR3 has 17 amino acids. The ends lost 3 bases at V and 0 bases at J; junction bases unmatched: 7. The CDR3 reads CASSIYSQGDSNQPQHF. As DNA, the CDR3 is TGTGCCAGTAGTATCTACTCACAGGGGGATAGCAATCAGCCCCAGCATTTT.

CDR3 amino acids: CASSPPSGVEKLFF. For the CDR3, the DNA is TGTGCCAGCTCACCACCATCCGGGGTCGAAAAACTGTTTTTT. The genes are TRBV18 and TRBJ1-4; D unclear. V was clipped by 0 bases and J by 8 bases, with 10 bases between them. The germline CDR1 and CDR2 sequences are KGHSH and LQKENI. CDR3 length equals 14 residues.

The chain is built from TRBV27 and TRBJ2-2; 14 bases fit TRBD2. V was clipped by 5 bases and J by 4 bases; unmatched bases: 6. Germline assignment: CDR1 MNHEY and CDR2 SMNVEV (reference sequence). The CDR3 consists of 17 residues. The DNA of the CDR3 is TGTGCCAGCAGTCCGAGACTAGCGGGAGGGTTCACCGGGGAGCTGTTTTTT. Its protein is CASSPRLAGGFTGELFF.